The present entry profiles one T cell receptor beta chain with its context. The target antigen is unknown. Germline CDR1 DFQATT, CDR2 SNEGSKA (reference sequence). V lost 5 bases to trimming and J lost 6 bases, with 10 bases between them. The CDR3 is 12 residues long. Library preparation (for TCRbeta) was performed with unique molecular identifiers. In TCRdb, the PCR reads were re-called with MiXCR into one record per CDR3 protein. The sample contains 450,000 to 600,000 distinct CDR3 sequences, over 10% of which appear only once. The data derive from a study of T-cell reconstitution after alpha-beta-depleted transplantation in children. Whole-study results and caveats: Surviving recipient T cells and thymic progenitors accounted for the high day-60 TCRbeta diversity observed in some patients. The origin of alpha-beta T cells about two months after transplant was reportedly several hundred expanded graft clones. T-cell counts and diversity at one year post-transplant came mainly from newly produced T cells.

The clonotype comes from a male patient younger than 18 who had a stem cell transplant for acute myeloid leukemia, so the T cells may come from the graft donor. V and J are TRBV20-1 and TRBJ2-2; unclear D gene. This specimen was PBMCs, mostly from graft donor cells, taken 360 days after TCRalphabeta/CD19-depleted stem cell transplant. The CDR3 is CSAPSLSGELFF. As DNA, the CDR3 is TGCAGTGCTCCCTCGTTATCCGGGGAGCTGTTTTTT.